Listed below are T cell receptor beta chains from one sample, sequenced in a study of T-cell reconstitution after alpha-beta-depleted transplantation in children. TCRdb re-called the PCR reads through MiXCR, storing one row per CDR3 protein. Among almost 400,000 distinct CDR3 sequences listed, 20% were seen once. The input for sequencing was PBMCs from the stem cell graft donor, taken from the stem cell graft. These receptors were obtained from a human donor who donated a stem cell graft to a child with acute myeloid leukemia. Each CDR3 is given with its conserved first and last residue. The order of the fields is V gene, D gene, J gene, clone size, CDR3 DNA, CDR3 protein. The D gene is left open where the match is weak. Rows give clone size only sometimes, using once, few, many, or a class for an expanded clone.

V: TRBV24-1
D: TRBD1
J: TRBJ2-3
size: .
DNA: TGTGCCACCCAGGACAGGGAATTGAATACGCAGTATTTT
CDR3: CATQDRELNTQYF

V: TRBV29-1
D: .
J: TRBJ2-7
size: many
DNA: TGCAGCGTTGTTCCGGGTAGTAGGTACGAGCAGTACTTC
CDR3: CSVVPGSRYEQYF

V: TRBV4-2
D: TRBD1
J: TRBJ1-5
size: .
DNA: TGTGCCAGCAGCCAAGTTATGGGAGACAGGGGGAATCAGCCCCAGCATTTT
CDR3: CASSQVMGDRGNQPQHF

V: TRBV20-1
D: TRBD2
J: TRBJ2-4
size: few
DNA: TGCAGTGCTAGAGATTTGCCCCCCGGACTAGCGGGAGGTGCCAAAAACATTCAGTACTTC
CDR3: CSARDLPPGLAGGAKNIQYF

V: TRBV18
D: .
J: TRBJ2-3
size: .
DNA: TGTGCCAGCACCGACGCTAGCGGCACAGATACGCAGTATTTT
CDR3: CASTDASGTDTQYF

V: TRBV7-2
D: .
J: TRBJ2-2
size: .
DNA: TGTGCCAGCAGCTTAGCGCAGTGGCAGGACACCGGGGAGCTGTTTTTT
CDR3: CASSLAQWQDTGELFF

V: TRBV7-9
D: TRBD2
J: TRBJ2-1
size: few
DNA: TGTGCCAGCAGCGCACTAGCGGGAGGGCCGGGTGAGCAGTTCTTC
CDR3: CASSALAGGPGEQFF

V: TRBV7-8
D: TRBD2
J: TRBJ2-7
size: .
DNA: TGTGCCAGCAGCCACACTGGAGCGGGGTACGAGCAGTACTTC
CDR3: CASSHTGAGYEQYF

V: TRBV29-1
D: .
J: TRBJ2-3
size: few
DNA: TGCAGCGTTGCCCTCATGGGAACGGGCACGCAGTATTTT
CDR3: CSVALMGTGTQYF

V: TRBV13
D: .
J: TRBJ2-1
size: medium-sized
DNA: TGTGCCAGCAGCTTAGTACTATACAATGAGCAGTTCTTC
CDR3: CASSLVLYNEQFF

V: TRBV12-3/TRBV12-4
D: .
J: TRBJ1-1
size: .
DNA: TGTGCCAGCAGTTTGTCAAGGTCAAACACTGAAGCTTTCTTT
CDR3: CASSLSRSNTEAFF

V: TRBV3-1
D: TRBD1
J: TRBJ1-4
size: many
DNA: TGTGCCAGCAGGGCAAGCCCAGGGGGAGAAAAACTGTTTTTT
CDR3: CASRASPGGEKLFF

V: TRBV5-1
D: .
J: TRBJ2-1
size: .
DNA: TGCGCCAGCAGCTTTGGGGACTTCGACAATGAGCAGTTCTTC
CDR3: CASSFGDFDNEQFF

V: TRBV4-1
D: .
J: TRBJ2-7
size: .
DNA: TGCGCCAGCAGCCACTCTATCAGGGACTACGAGCAGTACTTC
CDR3: CASSHSIRDYEQYF

V: TRBV10-3
D: TRBD2
J: TRBJ2-1
size: few
DNA: TGTGCCATCAAGGGGCCGGGACTAGCGGGAGAGCAGTTCTTC
CDR3: CAIKGPGLAGEQFF

V: TRBV2
D: .
J: TRBJ2-7
size: .
DNA: TGTGCCAGCAAGGGGGAGCGGACCTACGAGCAGTACTTC
CDR3: CASKGERTYEQYF

V: TRBV27
D: TRBD2
J: TRBJ2-3
size: many
DNA: TGTGCCAGCAGTTTATCGTCTAGCGGGCCCACAGATACGCAGTATTTT
CDR3: CASSLSSSGPTDTQYF

V: TRBV27
D: .
J: TRBJ2-1
size: many
DNA: TGTGCCAGCAGTTTAGTGACACCGGGGTTTTACAATGAGCAGTTCTTC
CDR3: CASSLVTPGFYNEQFF

V: TRBV4-1
D: .
J: TRBJ2-5
size: .
DNA: TGCGCCAGCAGCCAAGATCACTATGAAGAGACCCAGTACTTC
CDR3: CASSQDHYEETQYF

V: TRBV20-1
D: .
J: TRBJ2-7
size: many
DNA: TGCAGTGCTAGAGATCAGGGTGCGAACGAGCAGTACTTC
CDR3: CSARDQGANEQYF

V: TRBV20-1
D: .
J: TRBJ2-3
size: .
DNA: TGCAGGGCAGGGAACACAGATACGCAGTATTTT
CDR3: CRAGNTDTQYF

V: TRBV3-1
D: .
J: TRBJ1-4
size: .
DNA: TGTGCCAGCAGCCAAACAGGGGAAAAACTGTTTTTT
CDR3: CASSQTGEKLFF

V: TRBV5-6
D: .
J: TRBJ2-3
size: .
DNA: TGTGCCAGCAGCTTCGGGACGGCAGATACGCAGTATTTT
CDR3: CASSFGTADTQYF

V: TRBV10-3
D: .
J: TRBJ2-7
size: many
DNA: TGTGCCATCAGTGCAGCGACCGAGCAGTACTTC
CDR3: CAISAATEQYF

V: TRBV7-2
D: TRBD1
J: TRBJ2-7
size: .
DNA: TGTGCCAGCAGCTTAAGGCAGGGGGTTCGCGAGCAGTACTTC
CDR3: CASSLRQGVREQYF

V: TRBV11-1
D: TRBD2
J: TRBJ2-1
size: .
DNA: TGTGCCAGCAGCTTCGGACCGGGAGGGACACCCCGGGGGGGTGAGCAGTTCTTC
CDR3: CASSFGPGGTPRGGEQFF

V: TRBV13
D: TRBD2
J: TRBJ2-1
size: many
DNA: TGTGCCAGCAGCAACCCCATAGCGGGAGACGCCTACAATGAGCAGTTCTTC
CDR3: CASSNPIAGDAYNEQFF

V: TRBV28
D: .
J: TRBJ2-4
size: few
DNA: TGTGCCAGCAGTCCGGGTGGGAACATTCAGTACTTC
CDR3: CASSPGGNIQYF

V: TRBV27
D: .
J: TRBJ1-2
size: few
DNA: TGTGCCAGCAGTTCGGACACCTCTATCTATGGCTACACCTTC
CDR3: CASSSDTSIYGYTF

V: TRBV29-1
D: .
J: TRBJ1-1
size: many
DNA: TGCAGCTCCGGGCACCCGAACACTGAAGCTTTCTTT
CDR3: CSSGHPNTEAFF

V: TRBV20-1
D: TRBD2
J: TRBJ2-1
size: few
DNA: TGCAGTGCTAGGGGTAGCGGGAGGTTCAATGAGCAGTTCTTC
CDR3: CSARGSGRFNEQFF

V: TRBV20-1
D: .
J: TRBJ2-7
size: .
DNA: TGCAGTGCTCCAGGACGGGAGTACGAGCAGTACTTC
CDR3: CSAPGREYEQYF

V: TRBV6-1
D: .
J: TRBJ1-3
size: .
DNA: TGTGCCAGCAGTCCCTCAGGATCGACCCTTGGAAACACCATATATTTT
CDR3: CASSPSGSTLGNTIYF

V: TRBV20-1
D: .
J: TRBJ1-2
size: .
DNA: TGCAGTGCTAGAGATCGAGGCAGGACCCGCATGGGCGGCTACACCTTC
CDR3: CSARDRGRTRMGGYTF

V: TRBV6-5
D: .
J: TRBJ2-1
size: .
DNA: TGTGCCAGCCGTTCTATAGGGAGCTCCTACAATGAGCAGTTCTTC
CDR3: CASRSIGSSYNEQFF

V: TRBV7-9
D: .
J: TRBJ2-7
size: few
DNA: TGTGCCAGCAGCCCGTCTGGTGTCGATGGGAGATGCGAGCAGTACTTC
CDR3: CASSPSGVDGRCEQYF

V: TRBV5-1
D: TRBD2
J: TRBJ2-7
size: .
DNA: TGCGCCAGCAGACCCGGGACTATCTACGAGCAGTACTTC
CDR3: CASRPGTIYEQYF

V: TRBV5-6
D: TRBD2
J: TRBJ2-2
size: .
DNA: TGTGCCAGCAGCATTAGCGGGTTCTACACCGGGGAGCTGTTTTTT
CDR3: CASSISGFYTGELFF

V: TRBV20-1
D: TRBD2
J: TRBJ2-2
size: few
DNA: TGCAGTGCTAGATCGCTAGCGGGAGGGGCCGGGGAGCTGTTTTTT
CDR3: CSARSLAGGAGELFF

V: TRBV20-1
D: .
J: TRBJ1-2
size: many
DNA: TGCAGTGCTAGGATGAATTCGGGAGCTGGCTACACCTTC
CDR3: CSARMNSGAGYTF

V: TRBV24-1
D: .
J: TRBJ2-3
size: .
DNA: TGTGCCACTGCACAGGGTTTAGATACGCAGTATTTT
CDR3: CATAQGLDTQYF

V: TRBV12-3/TRBV12-4
D: .
J: TRBJ1-1
size: many
DNA: TGTGCCAGCAGTTTAGAAGGGACATGGACTGAAGCTTTCTTT
CDR3: CASSLEGTWTEAFF

V: TRBV27
D: .
J: TRBJ2-2
size: .
DNA: TGTGCCAGCAGTTACCAGGGGAACACCGGGGAGCTGTTTTTT
CDR3: CASSYQGNTGELFF

V: TRBV28
D: TRBD2
J: TRBJ2-3
size: .
DNA: TGTGCCAGCAGTTTAACTAGCGTGGATACGCAGTATTTT
CDR3: CASSLTSVDTQYF

V: TRBV9
D: .
J: TRBJ2-5
size: many
DNA: TGTGCCAGCAGCACAGACAGACAAGAGACCCAGTACTTC
CDR3: CASSTDRQETQYF

V: TRBV2
D: TRBD2
J: TRBJ2-2
size: .
DNA: TGTGCCAGCATCGGGGAACTAGCGGGAGGGACGAACACCGGGGAGCTGTTTTTT
CDR3: CASIGELAGGTNTGELFF

V: TRBV29-1
D: .
J: TRBJ2-3
size: .
DNA: TGCAGCGTTGATGACGGGGAGCCTAGCACAGATACGCAGTATTTT
CDR3: CSVDDGEPSTDTQYF

V: TRBV20-1
D: TRBD1
J: TRBJ2-5
size: few
DNA: TGCAGTGCTAGAGCCAAGGGACAGGTATCCTCGCGGACCCAGTACTTC
CDR3: CSARAKGQVSSRTQYF

V: TRBV7-9
D: .
J: TRBJ2-6
size: .
DNA: TGTGCCAGCAGCTTAGGGTCTCTCCTATCTGGGGCCAACGTCCTGACTTTC
CDR3: CASSLGSLLSGANVLTF

V: TRBV15
D: TRBD1
J: TRBJ2-7
size: few
DNA: TGTGCCACCAGCAGAGTTGGGACAGGGGACGAGCAGTACTTC
CDR3: CATSRVGTGDEQYF

V: TRBV5-5
D: TRBD1
J: TRBJ2-7
size: many
DNA: TGTGCCAGCACCCGGGACAGGGGCTCCTACGAGCAGTACTTC
CDR3: CASTRDRGSYEQYF